The 27 T cell receptor beta chains below come from one sample, sequenced in a study of precursors of human CD4 cytotoxic T cells. The bulk UMI libraries came from four sorted CD4+ memory subsets, including IL-7R-high and IL-7R-negative TEMRA. TCRdb ran MiXCR on the reads and lists one entry per CDR3 protein. The sample includes under 550 distinct CDR3 sequences, about a fifth of them seen just once. The specimen sequenced was memory CD4+ T cells from blood (PBMCs). These TCRs come from a human donor in good health.

This clonotype is labeled as large. V gene TRBV4-2 combines with J gene TRBJ2-1; 9 bases fit TRBD2. This CDR3 has 16 amino acids. Germline CDR1 and CDR2: LGHNA and YNFKEQ. V lost 1 base to trimming and J lost 8 bases; unmatched junction nucleotides: 9. CDR3 loop: CASSQGNSGSGDEQFF. The CDR3 bases are TGTGCCAGCAGCCAAGGGAATAGCGGGAGTGGCGATGAGCAGTTCTTC.

This clonotype was seen a few times. The chain uses TRBV5-1 and TRBJ2-1, with TRBD2 identical over 15 bases. After removal of 0 bases from V and 3 bases from J, the junction contained 4 bases not matched to a gene. Germline CDR1 SGHRS, CDR2 YFSETQ. The CDR3 has 18 residues. The CDR3: CASSLAGTSGGIYNEQFF. The CDR3 bases are TGCGCCAGCAGCTTGGCCGGGACTAGCGGGGGGATCTACAATGAGCAGTTCTTC.

This clonotype qualifies as large. The chain uses TRBV4-1 and TRBJ2-2; D unresolved. V gave up 1 base and J gave up 1 base, with 7 bases separating them. The CDR3 runs 15 residues. Germline CDR1 MGHRA, CDR2 YSYEKL. CDR3 nucleotides: TGCGCCAGCAGCCAAGGGTCCAAGAACACCGGGGAGCTGTTTTTT. Translation gives CASSQGSKNTGELFF.

V usage is TRBV20-1 and J usage is TRBJ1-5; tentative D call: TRBD1 (5 bases). The CDR3 contains 14 residues. V gave up 2 bases and J gave up 2 bases, with 10 bases separating them. CDR1 and CDR2 (germline): DFQATT, SNEGSKA (reference sequence). The CDR3 sequence is CSARNGAGNQPQHF. The CDR3 region has the DNA TGCAGTGCTAGAAACGGGGCTGGCAATCAGCCCCAGCATTTT.

There are a few counts of this clonotype. CDR3 region: CASSLEGRRYNEQFF. The DNA for the CDR3 is TGTGCCAGCAGCTTAGAGGGCAGGCGGTACAATGAGCAGTTCTTC. This sequence joins TRBV7-3 and TRBJ2-1; tentative D call: TRBD2 (5 bases). The V end was cut by 2 bases, the J end by 4 bases, with 12 bases between. The length of the CDR3 is 15 residues. The germline gives CDR1 SGHTA, CDR2 FQGTGA.

Sample share makes this clonotype large. This chain connects TRBV29-1 to TRBJ1-2; the D is unclear. The germline V and J ends were trimmed by 4 bases and 1 base, with 4 bases remaining between them. Germline values: CDR1 SQVTM, CDR2 ANQGSEA. This CDR3 is built from 11 residues. CDR3 nucleotides: TGCAGCGTTGCAGTTAACTATGGCTACACCTTC. Translated, it gives CSVAVNYGYTF.

By share of the sample, this clonotype is large. The chain is built from TRBV18 and TRBJ1-3; the match to TRBD1 covers 10 bases. The CDR3 runs 16 residues. The ends lost 1 base at V and 6 bases at J; junction bases unmatched: 6. Germline CDR1 KGHSH, CDR2 LQKENI. The CDR3 loop reads CASSPHPGQGTNTIYF. The DNA of the CDR3 is TGTGCCAGCTCACCACATCCGGGACAGGGGACAAACACCATATATTTT.

CDR3 in amino acids: CASSFPGDETQYF. The CDR3 nucleotides read TGCGCCAGCAGCTTTCCGGGAGATGAGACCCAGTACTTC. The chain couples TRBV5-1 to TRBJ2-5; TRBD2 might be the D (6 bases). This CDR3 is 13 amino acids long. V lost 2 bases to trimming and J lost 5 bases, with 10 bases between them. In germline, CDR1 is SGHRS, CDR2 YFSETQ.

This clonotype was observed a handful of times. V is TRBV6-2 or TRBV6-3 and J is TRBJ2-1; TRBD2 might be the D (6 bases). Germline V lookup: CDR1 MNHEY, CDR2 SVGEGT. This CDR3 spans 15 amino acids. The V and J ends lost 7 bases and 5 bases respectively, with 18 bases between them. This CDR3 is CASTRTRGADNEQFF. CDR3 nucleotides: TGTGCCAGCACCCGAACGCGGGGTGCGGACAATGAGCAGTTCTTC.

This clonotype is judged large (0.1 to 1%). This chain links TRBV20-1 with TRBJ2-4; no clear D gene. This CDR3 spans 10 amino acids. The germline V gene encodes CDR1 DFQATT and CDR2 SNEGSKA (reference sequence). V was cut by 6 bases and J by 3 bases, with 3 bases left in between. CDR3: CSAVKNIQYF. The CDR3 DNA reads TGCAGTGCGGTCAAAAACATTCAGTACTTC.

In its sample, this clonotype ranks as large. J is TRBJ1-5 and V is TRBV6-6, with D perhaps TRBD1 (6 bases). The V end lost 4 bases, the J end lost 1 base, and 14 bases lay between the germline ends. Germline V CDR1 and CDR2: MNHNY, SVGAGI (reference sequence). CDR3 length: 16 amino acids. As DNA, the CDR3 is TGTGCCAGCAGTTCCAAACAGGGAGGAAGCAATCAGCCCCAGCATTTT. Its protein is CASSSKQGGSNQPQHF.

This clonotype was picked up a small number of times. This chain links TRBV15 with TRBJ1-3; possible D gene TRBD1, 5 bases. Germline V lookup: CDR1 LNHNV, CDR2 YYDKDF (reference sequence). The CDR3 contains 16 residues. The germline V and J ends were trimmed by 0 bases and 8 bases, with 17 bases remaining between them. The CDR3: CATSRDLGPRRDTIYF. The CDR3 DNA reads as TGTGCCACCAGCAGAGATCTGGGGCCGCGGCGGGACACCATATATTTT. The whole variable domain, filled in from reference TRBV15 and TRBJ1-3, reads DAMVIQNPRYQVTQFGKPVTLSCSQTLNHNVMYWYQQKSSQAPKLLFHYYDKDFNNEADTPDNFQSRRPNTSFCFLDIRSPGLGDTAMYLCATSRDLGPRRDTIYFGEGSWLTVV.

V usage is TRBV12-3 or TRBV12-4 and J usage is TRBJ1-3; D not certain. V dropped 3 bases and J dropped 0 bases, with 3 bases sitting between them. This CDR3 is 13 amino acids long. This CDR3 is CASSFASGNTIYF. CDR3 in DNA: TGTGCCAGCAGTTTCGCCTCTGGAAACACCATATATTTT.

This clonotype is termed large. This sequence joins TRBV24-1 and TRBJ2-2; a weak D match, TRBD1 (6 bases). CDR3 size: 12 residues. Germline CDR1 KGHDR, CDR2 SFDVKD. Trimming removed 12 bases from V and 2 bases from J, with 9 bases in between. CDR3 residues: CAVQGNTGELFF. DNA of the CDR3: TGTGCCGTACAGGGAAACACCGGGGAGCTGTTTTTT.

This clonotype is deemed large (0.1 to 1%). The V and J genes are TRBV5-1 and TRBJ2-1; 7 positions match TRBD2. CDR1 is SGHRS, CDR2 YFSETQ, per germline. The J segment lost 7 bases and the V segment lost 0 bases, leaving 4 bases of the junction unmatched. The CDR3 extends over 14 amino acids. Here the CDR3 reads CASSLDREVNEQFF. The CDR3 DNA follows: TGCGCCAGCAGCTTGGACCGGGAGGTGAATGAGCAGTTCTTC.

The chain joins TRBV7-2 to TRBJ1-1; D is perhaps TRBD1 (6 bases). CDR3 size: 14 residues. Looked up from germline, CDR1 is SGHTA and CDR2 is FQGNSA. Trimming took off 1 base at V and 3 bases at J, with 9 bases between the two ends. CDR3 sequence (DNA): TGTGCCAGCAGCTTAGTCGGACAGTACACTGAAGCTTTCTTT. It encodes CASSLVGQYTEAFF.

This chain joins TRBV24-1 and TRBJ2-4; D could derive from TRBD1 or TRBD2 (6 bases each). Germline assignment: CDR1 KGHDR and CDR2 SFDVKD. Deletions cut 5 bases from V and 3 bases from J, with 13 bases between. The CDR3 spans 15 residues. CDR3 bases: TGTGCCACCAGTGCGGGAGAGGGGGACAAAAACATTCAGTACTTC. It encodes CATSAGEGDKNIQYF.

This clonotype was observed a few times. The chain carries TRBV7-8 and TRBJ2-6, with a tentative D call TRBD2 (6 bases). Germline loops: CDR1 SGHVS, CDR2 FQNEAQ. Trimming pared 3 bases from V and 0 bases from J, leaving 18 bases between. The CDR3 consists of 19 residues. DNA of the CDR3: TGTGCCAGCAGCTTGCGGGGTGGCTCCTCTAGCTCTGGGGCCAACGTCCTGACTTTC. This encodes CASSLRGGSSSSGANVLTF.

This clonotype is large within its sample. V and J are TRBV2 and TRBJ2-7; possibly TRBD1 for D (6 bases). This CDR3 has 12 amino acids. The V gene's germline CDR1 is SNHLY and CDR2 FYNNEI. V dropped 7 bases and J dropped 5 bases, with 12 bases sitting between them. This CDR3 reads CASKLQGDEQYF. The CDR3 region has the DNA TGTGCCAGCAAACTACAGGGAGACGAGCAGTACTTC.

This clonotype ranks as large (0.1 to 1%). The chain uses TRBV4-1 and TRBJ2-2, with no clear D. Germline CDR1 and CDR2: MGHRA and YSYEKL. The V end was cut by 0 bases, the J end by 0 bases, with 11 bases between. The length of the CDR3 is 17 residues. The CDR3 region is CASSQDTNPANTGELFF. The CDR3 DNA reads TGCGCCAGCAGCCAAGACACTAATCCCGCGAACACCGGGGAGCTGTTTTTT.

This clonotype is labeled large. The rearrangement joins TRBV9 to TRBJ2-5, with 8 bases identical to TRBD1. V was pared by 0 bases and J by 2 bases, with 3 bases of the junction left unmatched. This CDR3 has 15 amino acids. Germline V CDR1 and CDR2: SGDLS, YYNGEE. The CDR3 DNA reads TGTGCCAGCAGCGTAGCGGACAGGGTTCAAGAGACCCAGTACTTC. Translating it yields CASSVADRVQETQYF.

In its sample, this clonotype is large. The chain has TRBV5-1 and TRBJ2-3; TRBD2 matches at 7 bases. The CDR3 runs 16 residues. The germline CDR1 and CDR2 sequences are SGHRS and YFSETQ. The J segment lost 4 bases and the V segment lost 3 bases, leaving 11 bases of the junction unmatched. In nucleotides, the CDR3 is TGCGCCAGCAGCTGGGCCGGCGGGAGCTCAGCAGATACGCAGTATTTT. This gives the protein CASSWAGGSSADTQYF.

This sequence joins TRBV6-4 and TRBJ2-7; 8 nucleotides line up with TRBD1. The V gene end was trimmed by 7 bases and the J gene end by 1 base; junction bases not matched to a gene: 6. Per the germline V gene, CDR1 is MRHNA and CDR2 is SNTAGT. This CDR3 comprises 14 residues. The chain's CDR3 is CASNRDRISYEQYF. In DNA form, the CDR3 reads TGTGCCAGCAACCGGGACAGGATTTCCTACGAGCAGTACTTC.

In this sample, this clonotype is large. The V call is TRBV5-1, the J call TRBJ1-3, with 7 bases lining up with TRBD1. Germline V gene data show CDR1 as SGHRS and CDR2 as YFSETQ. The CDR3 extends over 12 amino acids. After removal of 3 bases from V and 8 bases from J, the junction contained 2 bases not matched to a gene. The CDR3 is CASSSTGDTIYF. For the CDR3, the DNA is TGCGCCAGCAGCTCTACAGGGGACACCATATATTTT.

This chain uses TRBV5-1 with TRBJ2-7; weak D call: TRBD1 (5 bases). Between the trimmed V and J ends, which lost 1 base and 1 base, there was a span of 9 bases. The CDR3 contains 14 residues. Germline V gives CDR1 SGHRS, CDR2 YFSETQ. The CDR3 reads CASSLTRASYEQYF. Written as DNA, the CDR3 is TGCGCCAGCAGCTTGACCAGGGCTTCCTACGAGCAGTACTTC.

The chain couples TRBV9 to TRBJ1-4, with no clear D. The V gene lost 2 bases and the J gene lost 0 bases, with 8 bases spanning the gap. The germline V gene encodes CDR1 SGDLS and CDR2 YYNGEE. The CDR3 extends over 15 amino acids. The CDR3 DNA reads as TGTGCCAGCAGCGTCTCATGGGCAACTAATGAAAAACTGTTTTTT. Protein sequence: CASSVSWATNEKLFF.

This clonotype is labeled as large. V usage is TRBV3-1 and J usage is TRBJ2-2; no firm D call. This CDR3 is 12 amino acids long. The germline V gene has CDR1 LGHDT and CDR2 YNNKEL (reference sequence). V lost 1 base to trimming and J lost 7 bases, with 4 bases between them. The CDR3 DNA sequence: TGTGCCAGCAGCCAAGTGCTCGGGGAGCTGTTTTTT. Amino acid sequence: CASSQVLGELFF.